Listed here are 25 T cell receptor beta chains from one sample, sequenced in a study of blood T cells in healthy people across ages (dated by TCRdb to between 2015 and 2016). The library was produced with 5' RACE. These reads were obtained on an Illumina HiSeq 2500. A second PCR of 7 to 11 cycles was run with a J-beta primer mix and a sample-barcoded 5' primer. TCRdb reprocessing: public reads trimmed at Q25 with fastp, clones called with MiXCR, in-frame beta chains kept. Merged by CDR3 protein, the rows form single entries marked with the most common genes and DNA. The sample contains some 1 million distinct CDR3 sequences, under 55% of them found a single time. Together, the top ten hold approximately 17% of the sample. Sequencing was done on a sample of blood. The receptors here all came from a woman aged 60 to 75 in good health.

This chain uses TRBV9 with TRBJ1-2; the D gene is possibly TRBD1 (6 bases). With 0 bases removed from V and 2 bases from J, the gap between germline ends came to 8 bases. CDR1 SGDLS and CDR2 YYNGEE come from the germline V gene. The CDR3 runs 14 residues. The CDR3 DNA sequence: TGTGCCAGCAGCGTAGGACAGGCCAACTATGGCTACACCTTC. This encodes CASSVGQANYGYTF.

This chain uses TRBV19 with TRBJ2-5; D possibly corresponds to TRBD2 (5 bases). The end of the DNA is better explained by TRBJ2-7, so the J call may be wrong. Germline lookup yields CDR1 LNHDA and CDR2 SQIVND (reference sequence). The CDR3 has 16 residues. This CDR3 is CASSTQSTTSSYEQYF. The CDR3 nucleotides are TGTGCCAGTAGTACCCAGTCGACTACTAGCTCCTACGAGCAGTACTTC.

This clonotype came up many times. J is TRBJ2-4 and V is TRBV28; 10 nucleotides align to TRBD1. The V segment lost 5 bases and the J segment 7 bases; nucleotides outside the gene matches: 5. CDR3 length: 14 amino acids. Looked up from germline, CDR1 is MDHEN and CDR2 is SYDVKM. The CDR3: CASSPRTGGNIQYF. DNA for the CDR3: TGTGCCAGCAGTCCAAGGACAGGGGGGAACATTCAGTACTTC. Full variable domain (remainder filled in from reference TRBV28 and TRBJ2-4): DVKVTQSSRYLVKRTGEKVFLECVQDMDHENMFWYRQDPGLGLRLIYFSYDVKMKEKGDIPEGYSVSREKKERFSLILESASTNQTSMYLCASSPRTGGNIQYFGAGTRLSVL.

V usage is TRBV20-1 and J usage is TRBJ2-1, with D possibly TRBD1 on 6 matching bases. CDR1 is DFQATT, CDR2 SNEGSKA, per germline (reference sequence). The CDR3 runs 17 residues. Deletions cut 3 bases from V and 6 bases from J, with 24 bases between. CDR3 in amino acids: CSASIRDKLPRLNEQFF. Written as DNA, the CDR3 is TGCAGTGCTAGCATCCGGGACAAACTCCCGAGGCTCAATGAGCAGTTCTTC.

This clonotype was seen ten or more times. V usage is TRBV29-1 and J usage is TRBJ2-6, with unresolved D. This CDR3 region has 15 residues. Deletions cut 5 bases from V and 0 bases from J, with 11 bases between. Germline CDR1 reads SQVTM; CDR2 reads ANQGSEA. CDR3 coding DNA: TGCAGCGTTCGGACGGTGACCTCTGGGGCCAACGTCCTGACTTTC. This sequence encodes CSVRTVTSGANVLTF. The full variable domain, rest sourced from reference TRBV29-1 and TRBJ2-6, is SAVISQKPSRDICQRGTSLTIQCQVDSQVTMMFWYRQQPGQSLTLIATANQGSEATYESGFVIDKFPISRPNLTFSTLTVSNMSPEDSSIYLCSVRTVTSGANVLTFGAGSRLTVL.

The CDR3 loop reads CASSSHIFSGANVLTF. In nucleotides, the CDR3 is TGTGCCAGCAGCTCGCACATATTCTCTGGGGCCAACGTCCTGACTTTC. This sequence joins TRBV7-3 and TRBJ2-6; D unresolved. CDR1 is SGHTA and CDR2 is FQGTGA in the germline V gene. V was cut by 4 bases and J by 0 bases, with 10 bases left in between. There are 16 residues in the CDR3. The variable domain in full, completed from reference TRBV7-3 and TRBJ2-6, reads GAGVSQTPSNKVTEKGKYVELRCDPISGHTALYWYRQSLGQGPEFLIYFQGTGAADDSGLPNDRFFAVRPEGSVSTLKIQRTERGDSAVYLCASSSHIFSGANVLTFGAGSRLTVL.

The chain employs TRBV3-1 and TRBJ2-4; D gene ambiguous. The J call is in doubt because the DNA end fits TRBJ2-7 better. This CDR3 comprises 14 residues. Germline-derived CDR1 and CDR2 are LGHDT and YNNKEL (reference sequence). CDR3: CASSPARSTYEQYF. The CDR3 DNA reads as TGTGCCAGCAGCCCAGCACGCTCGACCTACGAGCAGTACTTC.

This clonotype was counted a few times. The CDR3 bases are TGTGCCAGCAGTGAAGTCACCTATGGCTACACCTTC. The encoded protein is CASSEVTYGYTF. This sequence joins TRBV6-1 and TRBJ1-2; D gene unclear. V was shortened by 1 base and J by 4 bases, with 4 bases between the two germline ends. CDR3 length: 12 amino acids. Germline-derived CDR1 and CDR2 are MNHNS and SASEGT.

This clonotype was detected a few times. The chain recombines TRBV9 with TRBJ2-1; the match to TRBD2 covers 8 bases. The CDR3 spans 18 residues. The V gene's germline CDR1 is SGDLS and CDR2 YYNGEE. J was trimmed by 0 bases and V by 7 bases; bases with no gene match: 15. The CDR3 DNA is TGTGCCAGCGGTGCCGGGACTAGACAATTTAGCTCCTACAATGAGCAGTTCTTC. It encodes CASGAGTRQFSSYNEQFF.

This clonotype was found a few times. The chain uses TRBV7-8 and TRBJ2-1; the D is unclear. The CDR3 is made up of 15 amino acids. The V gene's germline CDR1 is SGHVS and CDR2 FQNEAQ. Deletions cut 1 base from V and 5 bases from J, with 12 bases between. DNA for the CDR3: TGTGCCAGCAGCTTAGTGGCATCTGCCAACAATGAGCAGTTCTTC. Translated, it gives CASSLVASANNEQFF.

The V call is TRBV6-2 or TRBV6-3, the J call TRBJ2-3, with D possibly TRBD2 on 5 matching bases. The CDR3 spans 14 residues. CDR1 MNHEY and CDR2 SVGEGT come from the germline V gene. Trimming pared 3 bases from V and 2 bases from J, leaving 9 bases between. The CDR3 protein is CASSYGSLTDTQYF. DNA of the CDR3: TGTGCCAGCAGTTATGGGAGCCTCACAGATACGCAGTATTTT.

The J gene is TRBJ2-1, the V gene TRBV24-1; 7 positions agree with TRBD2. This CDR3 comprises 14 residues. Germline CDR1 is KGHDR and CDR2 is SFDVKD. With 5 bases clipped from V and 6 bases from J, the junction kept 6 bases outside the gene matches. CDR3 loop: CATSAPTSFNEQFF. The CDR3 nucleotides are TGTGCCACCAGTGCCCCGACTAGCTTCAATGAGCAGTTCTTC.

This clonotype occurred a few times. The chain couples TRBV7-2 to TRBJ2-7, with 9 bases identical to TRBD2. The CDR3 is 16 amino acids. The germline V gene encodes CDR1 SGHTA and CDR2 FQGNSA. J gave up 2 bases and V 5 bases, and 10 bases lay outside the gene matches. In DNA, the CDR3 is TGTGCCAGCAGCCGACTCAGACTAGCGGATACCTACGAGCAGTACTTC. It encodes CASSRLRLADTYEQYF.

This sequence joins TRBV5-1 and TRBJ2-5; D unclear. The CDR3 has 17 amino acids. Germline V gene sequence: CDR1 SGHRS, CDR2 YFSETQ. V was clipped by 2 bases and J by 2 bases, with 19 bases between them. The CDR3 reads CASSFNEQKMKQETQYF. DNA for the CDR3: TGCGCCAGCAGCTTCAACGAACAGAAAATGAAACAAGAGACCCAGTACTTC.

This clonotype was counted between two and nine times. The rearrangement links TRBV7-9 to TRBJ1-2; 10 bases match TRBD1. CDR1 is SEHNR, CDR2 FQNEAQ, per germline (reference sequence). The length of the CDR3 is 15 residues. V lost 6 bases, J lost 4 bases, and 8 bases stayed unmatched. This CDR3 reads CASRPDRGIIYGYTF. CDR3 bases: TGTGCCAGCAGACCGGACAGGGGGATAATCTATGGCTACACCTTC.

The V gene is TRBV18, the J gene TRBJ2-7, with D possibly matching TRBD1 (5 bases). V was shortened by 3 bases and J by 4 bases, with 19 bases between the two germline ends. The CDR3 runs to 16 residues. Germline CDR1 is KGHSH and CDR2 is LQKENI. The CDR3 nucleotides are TGTGCCAGCTCACCGCCTCTTAGGGCAGGGCAATACGAGCAGTACTTC. It is translated as CASSPPLRAGQYEQYF. The full variable domain, with the rest looked up from reference TRBV18 and TRBJ2-7, is NAGVMQNPRHLVRRRGQEARLRCSPMKGHSHVYWYRQLPEEGLKFMVYLQKENIIDESGMPKERFSAEFPKEGPSILRIQQVVRGDSAAYFCASSPPLRAGQYEQYFGPGTRLTVT.

The chain couples TRBV20-1 to TRBJ2-7; D is perhaps TRBD1 (5 bases). V was cut by 2 bases and J by 4 bases, with 9 bases left in between. CDR3 length: 12 residues. Germline-derived CDR1 and CDR2 are DFQATT and SNEGSKA (reference sequence). This CDR3 reads CSARLRTYEQYF. In DNA form, the CDR3 reads TGCAGTGCTAGACTCAGGACATACGAGCAGTACTTC.

In this sample, this clonotype turned up a few times. A read error may be the cause here, since a much bigger clone is one base away. This sequence joins TRBV29-1 and TRBJ2-1, with D possibly being TRBD2 (5 bases). The end of the DNA aligns better with TRBJ2-7, so the J call may be wrong. The CDR3 loop spans 15 amino acids. CDR1 and CDR2 (germline): SQVTM, ANQGSEA. The CDR3 DNA reads as TGCAGCGTTGAAGAGTGGGCTAGCAGATACAATGAGCAGTACTTC. This sequence encodes CSVEEWASRYNEQYF.

The chain uses TRBV4-1 and TRBJ2-3; D is uncertain. Trimming took 1 base from V and 7 from J, leaving 9 bases between them. CDR1 is MGHRA and CDR2 is YSYEKL in the germline V gene. CDR3 length: 13 amino acids. DNA for the CDR3: TGCGCCAGCAGCCAAGCCTGGGGTAATACGCAGTATTTT. As protein: CASSQAWGNTQYF.

A few counts support this clonotype. The chain's CDR3 is CSVHVGEGTDTQYF. The CDR3 DNA is TGCAGCGTTCACGTAGGGGAAGGCACAGATACGCAGTATTTT. This chain joins TRBV29-1 and TRBJ2-3, with D maybe TRBD1 (5 bases). There are 14 residues in the CDR3. CDR1 SQVTM and CDR2 ANQGSEA come from the germline V gene. V was cut by 5 bases and J by 1 base, with 13 bases left in between.

V is TRBV5-6 and J is TRBJ2-1, with 14 bases matching TRBD2. The CDR3 has 17 amino acids. Germline V gene data show CDR1 as SGHDT and CDR2 as YYEEEE. The V segment lost 1 base and the J segment 3 bases; nucleotides outside the gene matches: 3. The DNA of the CDR3 is TGTGCCAGCAGCTTGTGGGGACTAGCGGGAGACTACAATGAGCAGTTCTTC. Translating it yields CASSLWGLAGDYNEQFF.

V usage is TRBV19 and J usage is TRBJ2-1; 9 bases match TRBD2. This CDR3 is built from 16 residues. The V and J ends lost 4 bases and 2 bases, in that order; junction bases with no gene match: 6. Germline assignment: CDR1 LNHDA and CDR2 SQIVND (reference sequence). In nucleotides, the CDR3 is TGTGCCAGTAGTAGGCTAGCGGGAAGGACCTACAATGAGCAGTTCTTC. It translates to CASSRLAGRTYNEQFF.

The chain is built from TRBV27 and TRBJ2-3; maybe TRBD2 (6 bases). The CDR3 has 13 residues. The V end was cut by 5 bases, the J end by 8 bases, with 14 bases between. Germline CDR1 and CDR2: MNHEY and SMNVEV (reference sequence). Here the CDR3 reads CASSGDWRGTQYF. The CDR3 DNA is TGTGCCAGCAGTGGGGACTGGCGTGGTACGCAGTATTTT.

V usage is TRBV28 and J usage is TRBJ2-5; D is tentatively TRBD1 or TRBD2 (5 bases each). The end of the DNA aligns better with TRBJ2-7, so the J call may be wrong. Germline CDR1 MDHEN, CDR2 SYDVKM. CDR3 length equals 14 residues. CDR3 nucleotides: TGTGCCAGCAGTATTCCCGGGGCTATGGGCGAGCAGTACTTC. Residues: CASSIPGAMGEQYF.

The J gene is TRBJ2-3, the V gene TRBV6-1; 13 positions match TRBD2. Per the germline V gene, CDR1 is MNHNS and CDR2 is SASEGT. The CDR3 is 17 residues long. J gave up 0 bases and V 4 bases, and 4 bases lay outside the gene matches. CDR3 residues: CASSGGLAGPSTDTQYF. The CDR3 DNA follows: TGTGCCAGCAGTGGGGGACTAGCGGGACCTAGCACAGATACGCAGTATTTT.